This is a list of T cell receptor beta chains from one sample in a study of cytomegalovirus exposure and HLA in healthy donors. Sequenced by immunoSEQ multiplex PCR; TCRdb stores in-frame clones only, minus some. The data contain approximately 150,000 clones, about 69% of them singletons. The material sequenced was PBMCs. The receptors stem from a human donor in good health. Both conserved end residues are trimmed from each CDR3.

V gene: TRBV4-1
CDR3 length: 13
CDR3 protein: ASSQDNRDVDGYT

V gene: TRBV6-5
CDR3 length: 10
CDR3 protein: ATRGGGDEQY

V gene: TRBV27
CDR3 length: 10
CDR3 protein: ASGQGLWEQY

V gene: TRBV6-5
CDR3 length: 12
CDR3 protein: ASTNRDRITPLH

V gene: TRBV5-1
CDR3 length: 13
CDR3 protein: ASSPNPGFKTEAF

V gene: TRBV6-4
CDR3 length: 12
CDR3 protein: ASSTTGGAGGYT

V gene: TRBV27
CDR3 length: 11
CDR3 protein: ASTVGQHNEQF

V gene: TRBV29-1
CDR3 length: 11
CDR3 protein: SLRDMQKEETF

V gene: TRBV7-3
CDR3 length: 15
CDR3 protein: ASNSESDPANTGELF

V gene: TRBV5-8
CDR3 length: 13
CDR3 protein: ASIKDRMNTGELF

V gene: TRBV7-9
CDR3 length: 12
CDR3 protein: ASNGGATYNEQF